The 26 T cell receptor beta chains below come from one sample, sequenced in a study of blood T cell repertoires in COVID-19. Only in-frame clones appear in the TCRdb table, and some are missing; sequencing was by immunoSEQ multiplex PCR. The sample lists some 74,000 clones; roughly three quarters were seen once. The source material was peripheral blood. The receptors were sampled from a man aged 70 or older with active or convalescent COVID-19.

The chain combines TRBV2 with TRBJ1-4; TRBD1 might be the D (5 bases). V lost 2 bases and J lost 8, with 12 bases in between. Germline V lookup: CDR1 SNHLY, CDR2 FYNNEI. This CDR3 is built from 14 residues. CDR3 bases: TGTGCCAGCAGTGAACGACAGAGGCACGAAAAACTGTTTTTT. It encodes CASSERQRHEKLFF.

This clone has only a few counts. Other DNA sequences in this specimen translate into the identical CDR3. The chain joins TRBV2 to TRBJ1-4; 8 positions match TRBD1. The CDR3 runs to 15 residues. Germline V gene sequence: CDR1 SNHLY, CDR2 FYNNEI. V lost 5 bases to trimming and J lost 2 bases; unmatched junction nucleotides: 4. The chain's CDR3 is CASSPGQATNEKLFF. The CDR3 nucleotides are TGTGCCAGCAGTCCGGGACAGGCGACTAATGAAAAACTGTTTTTT.

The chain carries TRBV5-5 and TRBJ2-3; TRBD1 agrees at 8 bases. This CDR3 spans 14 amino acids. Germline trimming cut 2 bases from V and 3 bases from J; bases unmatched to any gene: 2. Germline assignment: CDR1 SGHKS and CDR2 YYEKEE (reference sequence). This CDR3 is CASSFDRGTDTQYF. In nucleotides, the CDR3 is TGTGCCAGCAGCTTTGACAGGGGAACAGATACGCAGTATTTT.

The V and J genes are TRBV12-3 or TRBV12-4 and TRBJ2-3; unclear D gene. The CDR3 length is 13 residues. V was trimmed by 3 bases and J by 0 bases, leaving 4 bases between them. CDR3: CASSLGSTDTQYF. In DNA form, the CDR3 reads TGTGCCAGCAGTTTGGGCAGCACAGATACGCAGTATTTT.

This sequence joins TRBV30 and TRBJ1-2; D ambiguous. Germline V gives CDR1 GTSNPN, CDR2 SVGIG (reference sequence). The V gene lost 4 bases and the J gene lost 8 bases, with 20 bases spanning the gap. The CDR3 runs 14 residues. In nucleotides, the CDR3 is TGTGCCTGGAAAAAGGGTAGCGGTGGATACGGCTACACCTTC. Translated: CAWKKGSGGYGYTF.

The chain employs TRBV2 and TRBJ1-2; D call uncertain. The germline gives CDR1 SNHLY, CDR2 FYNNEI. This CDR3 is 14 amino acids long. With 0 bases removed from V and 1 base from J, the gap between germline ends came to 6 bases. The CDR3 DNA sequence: TGTGCCAGCAGTGAAGCTTCAATTAACTATGGCTACACCTTC. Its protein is CASSEASINYGYTF.

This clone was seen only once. The DNA for the CDR3 is TGTGCCAGCAGCCAAGATCTGAGTAACACTGAAGCTTTCTTT. It encodes CASSQDLSNTEAFF. The chain combines TRBV3-1 (or the pseudogene TRBV3-2) with TRBJ1-1; D ambiguous. CDR1 is LGHDT and CDR2 is YNNKEL in the germline V gene (reference sequence). The V end was cut by 0 bases, the J end by 2 bases, with 7 bases between. This CDR3 comprises 14 residues.

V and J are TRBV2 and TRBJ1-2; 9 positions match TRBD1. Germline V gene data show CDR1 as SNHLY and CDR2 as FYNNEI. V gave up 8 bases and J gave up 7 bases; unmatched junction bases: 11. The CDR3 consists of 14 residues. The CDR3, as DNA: TGTGCCAGCCGACCCGGTGGGACAGGGTTTGGCTACACCTTC. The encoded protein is CASRPGGTGFGYTF. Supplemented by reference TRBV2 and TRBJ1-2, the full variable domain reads EPEVTQTPSHQVTQMGQEVILRCVPISNHLYFYWYRQILGQKVEFLVSFYNNEISEKSEIFDDQFSVERPDGSNFTLKIRSTKLEDSAMYFCASRPGGTGFGYTFGSGTRLTVV.

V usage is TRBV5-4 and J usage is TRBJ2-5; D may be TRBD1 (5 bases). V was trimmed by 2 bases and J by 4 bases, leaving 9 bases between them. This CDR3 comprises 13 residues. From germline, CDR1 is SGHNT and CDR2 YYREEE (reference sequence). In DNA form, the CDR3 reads TGTGCCAGCAGCTTACAGGCTCGAGAGACCCAGTACTTC. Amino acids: CASSLQARETQYF.

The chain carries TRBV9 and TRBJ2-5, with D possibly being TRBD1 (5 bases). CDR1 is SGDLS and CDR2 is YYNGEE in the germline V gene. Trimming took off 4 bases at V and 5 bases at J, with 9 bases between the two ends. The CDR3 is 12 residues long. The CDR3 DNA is TGTGCCAGCAGCCAGGGTGAGGAGACCCAGTACTTC. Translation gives CASSQGEETQYF. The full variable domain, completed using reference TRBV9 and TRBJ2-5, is DSGVTQTPKHLITATGQRVTLRCSPRSGDLSVYWYQQSLDQGLQFLIQYYNGEERAKGNILERFSAQQFPDLHSELNLSSLELGDSALYFCASSQGEETQYFGPGTRLLVL.

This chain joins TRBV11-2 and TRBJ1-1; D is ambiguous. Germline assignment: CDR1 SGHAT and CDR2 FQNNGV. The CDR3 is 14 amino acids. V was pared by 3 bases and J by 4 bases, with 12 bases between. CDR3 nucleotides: TGTGCCAGCAGCTTGCCTATCATCCGCACTGAAGCTTTCTTT. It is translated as CASSLPIIRTEAFF.

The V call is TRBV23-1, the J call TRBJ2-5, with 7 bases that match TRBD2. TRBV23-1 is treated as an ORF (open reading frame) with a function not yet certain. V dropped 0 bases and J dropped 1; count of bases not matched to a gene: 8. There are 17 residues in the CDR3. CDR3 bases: TGCGCCAGCAGTCAATCCCGCAGCGGGGACCCCCAAGAGACCCAGTACTTC. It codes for CASSQSRSGDPQETQYF.

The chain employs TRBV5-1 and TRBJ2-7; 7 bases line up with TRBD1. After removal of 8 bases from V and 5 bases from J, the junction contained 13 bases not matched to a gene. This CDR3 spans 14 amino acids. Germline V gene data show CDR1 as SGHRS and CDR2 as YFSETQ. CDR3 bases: TGCGCCAGTTCCCTGACAGGGCCCAAGGACGAGCAGTACTTC. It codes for CASSLTGPKDEQYF.

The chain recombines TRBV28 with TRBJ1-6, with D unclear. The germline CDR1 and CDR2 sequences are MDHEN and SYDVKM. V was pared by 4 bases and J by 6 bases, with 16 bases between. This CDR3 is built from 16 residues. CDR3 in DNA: TGTGCCAGCAGTTGGGGTAGGAGGAATACTAATTCACCCCTCCACTTT. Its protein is CASSWGRRNTNSPLHF.

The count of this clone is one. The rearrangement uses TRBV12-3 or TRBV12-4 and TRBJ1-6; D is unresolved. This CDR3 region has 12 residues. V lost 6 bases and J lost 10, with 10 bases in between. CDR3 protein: CASSTGFSPLHF. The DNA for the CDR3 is TGTGCCAGCAGCACGGGGTTCTCACCCCTCCACTTT.

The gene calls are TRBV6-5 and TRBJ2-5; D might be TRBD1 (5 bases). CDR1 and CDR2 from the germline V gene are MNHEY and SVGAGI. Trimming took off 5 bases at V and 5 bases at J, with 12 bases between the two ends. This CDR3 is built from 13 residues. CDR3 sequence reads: CASSLQVGETQYF. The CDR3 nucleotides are TGTGCCAGCAGTCTACAGGTTGGCGAGACCCAGTACTTC.

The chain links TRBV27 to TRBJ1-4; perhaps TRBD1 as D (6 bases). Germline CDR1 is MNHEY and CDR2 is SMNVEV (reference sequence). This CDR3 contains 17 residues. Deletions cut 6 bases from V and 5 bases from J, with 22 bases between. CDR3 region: CASRPWGGRLLNEKLFF. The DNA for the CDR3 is TGTGCCAGCAGGCCGTGGGGGGGGCGGCTCCTGAATGAAAAACTGTTTTTT.

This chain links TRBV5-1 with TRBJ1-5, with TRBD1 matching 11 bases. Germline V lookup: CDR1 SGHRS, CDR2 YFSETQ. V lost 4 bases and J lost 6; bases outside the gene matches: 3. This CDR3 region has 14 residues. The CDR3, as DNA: TGCGCCAGCAGCCTCGGGACAGGGGGTCAGCCCCAGCATTTT. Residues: CASSLGTGGQPQHF.

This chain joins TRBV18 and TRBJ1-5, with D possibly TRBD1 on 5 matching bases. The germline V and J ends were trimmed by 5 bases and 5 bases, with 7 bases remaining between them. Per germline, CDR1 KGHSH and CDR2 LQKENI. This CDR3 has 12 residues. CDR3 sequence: CASSGGDQPQHF. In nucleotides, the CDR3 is TGTGCCAGCTCAGGAGGGGATCAGCCCCAGCATTTT.

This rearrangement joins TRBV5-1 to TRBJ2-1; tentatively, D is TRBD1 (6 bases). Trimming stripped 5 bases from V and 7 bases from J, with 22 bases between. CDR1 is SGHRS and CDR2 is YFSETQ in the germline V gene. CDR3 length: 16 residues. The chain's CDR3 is CASSQDAGVPLNEQFF. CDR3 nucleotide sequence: TGCGCCAGCAGTCAAGATGCAGGGGTGCCCCTGAATGAGCAGTTCTTC.

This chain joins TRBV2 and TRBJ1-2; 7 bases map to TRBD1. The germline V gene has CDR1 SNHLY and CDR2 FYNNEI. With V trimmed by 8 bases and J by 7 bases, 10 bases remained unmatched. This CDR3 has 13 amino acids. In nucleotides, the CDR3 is TGTGCCAGCTCAGGACAGGTTCCCAGTGGCTACACCTTC. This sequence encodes CASSGQVPSGYTF.

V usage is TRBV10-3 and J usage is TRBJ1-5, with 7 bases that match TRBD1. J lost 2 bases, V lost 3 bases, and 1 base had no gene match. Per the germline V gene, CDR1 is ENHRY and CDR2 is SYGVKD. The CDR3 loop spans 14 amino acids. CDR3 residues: CAISETGGNQPQHF. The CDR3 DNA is TGTGCCATCAGTGAAACAGGGGGCAATCAGCCCCAGCATTTT.

The CDR3 sequence is CASSEAGKNIQYF. DNA of the CDR3: TGTGCCAGCAGTGAAGCCGGTAAAAACATTCAGTACTTC. The chain recombines TRBV2 with TRBJ2-4; D gene unclear. The CDR3 sequence is 13 residues long. Per the germline V gene, CDR1 is SNHLY and CDR2 is FYNNEI. V lost 0 bases and J 4 bases, leaving 4 bases between the germline ends.

The CDR3 protein is CASSILINTGELFF. DNA for the CDR3: TGTGCCAGTAGTATATTAATCAACACCGGGGAGCTGTTTTTT. V gene TRBV19 combines with J gene TRBJ2-2; no clear D. The germline V and J ends were trimmed by 2 bases and 2 bases, with 6 bases remaining between them. The CDR3 sequence is 14 residues long. Germline lookup yields CDR1 LNHDA and CDR2 SQIVND (reference sequence).

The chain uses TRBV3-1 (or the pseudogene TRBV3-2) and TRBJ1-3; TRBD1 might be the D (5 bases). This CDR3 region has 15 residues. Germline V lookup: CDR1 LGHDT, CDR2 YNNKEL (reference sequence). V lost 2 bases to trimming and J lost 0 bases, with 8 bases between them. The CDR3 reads CASSQWGHSGNTIYF. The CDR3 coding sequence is TGTGCCAGCAGCCAATGGGGCCACTCTGGAAACACCATATATTTT.

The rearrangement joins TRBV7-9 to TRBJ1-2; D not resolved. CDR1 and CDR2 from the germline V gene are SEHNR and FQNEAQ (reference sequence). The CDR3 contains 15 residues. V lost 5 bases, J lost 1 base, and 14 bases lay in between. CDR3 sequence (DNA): TGTGCCAGCAGCCCGCGGAGGGAGCTTAACTATGGCTACACCTTC. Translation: CASSPRRELNYGYTF.